Shown below are 9 T cell receptor beta chains from a single sample sequenced in a study of cytomegalovirus exposure and HLA in healthy donors (dated by TCRdb to about 2017). Receptors were amplified or captured by the immunoSEQ multiplex PCR assay. For the multiplex PCR, a mixture combining 60 forward primers for TCR Vbeta segments and 13 reverse primers for TCR Jbeta segments was used. In its TCRdb copy, this immuneACCESS table keeps in-frame sequences only and misses some clones. Where compared with another copy, unresolved V genes explain less than half of these, and the others have no known cause. The sample contains 90,000 to 120,000 clones, 65% to 80% of them found a single time. The top ten hold about 3.1% of the sample. The specimen sequenced was PBMCs. These receptors originate from a middle-aged woman in good health and CMV-seronegative.

This clone was recorded only once. The chain employs TRBV2 and TRBJ1-2; possibly TRBD1 for D (6 bases). The V gene's germline CDR1 is SNHLY and CDR2 FYNNEI. The ends were cut back, 6 bases at V and 0 bases at J, with 20 bases in the middle. This CDR3 spans 17 amino acids. CDR3 region: CASRRVVDRRSNYGYTF. The DNA of the CDR3 is TGTGCCAGCAGAAGGGTTGTTGACAGGCGATCTAACTATGGCTACACCTTC.

The V call is TRBV5-6, the J call TRBJ2-7; tentatively, D is TRBD1 (5 bases). V was pared by 1 base and J by 5 bases, with 10 bases between. Germline CDR1 and CDR2: SGHDT and YYEEEE. This CDR3 spans 13 amino acids. In nucleotides, the CDR3 is TGTGCCAGCAGCTTGTCAGGGCCCCACGAGCAGTACTTC. Translation: CASSLSGPHEQYF.

CDR3 in DNA: TGCAGTGCTAGTCTAGCGGGGGGTCTGTACTTC. Translation gives CSASLAGGLYF. This chain uses TRBV20-1 with TRBJ2-7; 11 bases align to TRBD2. The CDR3 contains 11 residues. J gave up 12 bases and V 3 bases, and 4 bases lay outside the gene matches. CDR1 and CDR2 from the germline V gene are DFQATT and SNEGSKA (reference sequence).

The chain combines TRBV28 with TRBJ1-6; D unclear. V was clipped by 2 bases and J by 6 bases, with 5 bases between them. This CDR3 region has 13 residues. Germline CDR1 is MDHEN and CDR2 is SYDVKM. The DNA of the CDR3 is TGTGCCAGCAGTTTACAGGTTAATTCACCCCTCCACTTT. Protein sequence: CASSLQVNSPLHF.

V is TRBV10-3 and J is TRBJ2-7, with TRBD1 matching over 7 bases. Germline-derived CDR1 and CDR2 are ENHRY and SYGVKD. The CDR3 is made up of 11 amino acids. V was clipped by 8 bases and J by 4 bases; unmatched bases: 2. CDR3 DNA sequence: TGTGCCATCGGGGACAGTTACGAGCAGTACTTC. It specifies CAIGDSYEQYF.

Only a few counts were recorded for this clone. This sequence joins TRBV7-9 and TRBJ1-1, with D maybe TRBD1 (5 bases). Per germline, CDR1 SEHNR and CDR2 FQNEAQ (reference sequence). The CDR3 consists of 15 residues. Trimming left V 0 bases short and J 3 bases short, with 11 bases between. The CDR3 coding sequence is TGTGCCAGCAGCTTAGCTCGGGGGTCGGACACTGAAGCTTTCTTT. Translating gives CASSLARGSDTEAFF.

V is TRBV30 and J is TRBJ2-5; 8 positions match TRBD1. This CDR3 is built from 13 residues. The germline V gene encodes CDR1 GTSNPN and CDR2 SVGIG (reference sequence). The ends lost 5 bases at V and 1 base at J; junction bases unmatched: 3. The chain's CDR3 is CAWDRGLQETQYF. In DNA form, the CDR3 reads TGTGCCTGGGACAGGGGCCTCCAAGAGACCCAGTACTTC.

Worth noting for this clone: Its ends do not fully match the called genes, so a read error is possible. The J gene is TRBJ2-7, the V gene TRBV2, with a possible D match to TRBD1 (6 bases). This CDR3 has 11 residues. The germline V gene has CDR1 SNHLY and CDR2 FYNNEI. The CDR3 protein is CASASLRTAVF. The CDR3 DNA is TGTGCCAGCGCAAGCCTTCGGACAGCCGTCTTC.

In the case of this clone: Distinct nucleotide sequences in the sample also encode this CDR3. The chain joins TRBV7-9 to TRBJ2-1; weak D call: TRBD2 (6 bases). V was shortened by 1 base and J by 4 bases, with 8 bases between the two germline ends. Looked up from germline, CDR1 is SEHNR and CDR2 is FQNEAQ (reference sequence). This CDR3 is 14 amino acids long. CDR3 region: CASSLVGGYNEQFF. In DNA form, the CDR3 reads TGTGCCAGCAGCTTAGTCGGGGGTTACAATGAGCAGTTCTTC.